This T cell receptor beta chain derives from a study of response to subunit inactivated influenza vaccine (dated by TCRdb to the late 2010s). At the level of the whole study: To follow how T cells responded to a trivalent subunit inactivated influenza vaccine, the researchers relied on deep quantitative profiling of the T cell receptor repertoire. Broad study findings and their caveats: The authors proposed that each seasonal influenza vaccination may bring in only a limited number of new T cells.

Library preparation used RT-PCR. The instrument given in TCRdb is Illumina HiSeq 2500. Through fastp at Q25 and MiXCR, TCRdb rebuilt clones from the public reads, retaining in-frame beta chains. Rows are unified per CDR3 protein, each entry keeping the most common DNA and genes. The sample has around 600,000 distinct CDR3 sequences on record, around 11% of them singletons. Jointly, the top ten make up 11% of the sample. The trim is 5 bases for V and 7 bases for J, with a gap of 11 bases between the germline ends. There are 12 amino acids in the CDR3, from cysteine to phenylalanine inclusive. Only CDR3 DNA is held: 36 bases, read in frame from base 1. CDR1 and CDR2 (SEHNR, FQNEAQ) derive from the germline V gene (reference sequence). This clonotype was seen only a few times. Its antigen is not yet known. One base away there is no much larger clone; base qualities are not given. The same specimen was also included in a second study, on T cells expressing NK-cell markers. That second publication adds: 5'RACE template switching, by which a universal primer site and unique molecular identifiers were added, was used to make TCR beta cDNA libraries. Three sorted T-cell subsets (CD3+CD56+NKG2C+, CD3+CD56+NKG2C- and CD3+CD56-NKG2C+) from about 8 donors had their TCR beta-chain repertoires profiled. Of the eight sequenced donors, seven were found to be HCMV-seropositive and one was found to be HCMV-seronegative. In several experiments an anti-gammadeltaTCR antibody was added to restrict sorting to alphabetaTCR-expressing T cells. In six donors, the dominant CD3+CD56+NKG2C+ clonotypes were among the top 10 CD8+ clonotypes and accounted for about 1.0-7.0% of CD8+ T cells. Those dominant clonotypes were again the most abundant among CD3+CD56-NKG2C+ cells in a few donors, at roughly 25-65%. It remained unclear whether the expanded NKG2C-expressing T cell clones were specific for HCMV antigens. All eight donors whose samples were sequenced were randomly selected healthy volunteers, three of them men and five women. A commercial ELISA kit detecting HCMV-specific IgG in serum was used to determine HCMV serostatus. Ficoll density gradient centrifugation was used to isolate peripheral blood mononuclear cells from blood. For more than five donors, bulk peripheral blood T-cell repertoires were also sequenced from unsorted PBMC. Synthesis of cDNA was primed from the TCR beta constant segment and was followed by two consecutive PCR amplification steps. The libraries were sequenced on Illumina HiSeq 2000/2500, MiSeq or NextSeq, producing 2 x 150 bp reads. MIGEC handled demultiplexing of the reads and grouping by UMI, while MiTCR was used to assemble and quantify clonotypes. To exclude erroneous sequences, any TCR cDNA sequence not supported by at least two reads was discarded. The tcR package was used for downstream repertoire analysis, and clonotypes were matched between fractions using CDR3 nucleotide sequence together with V segment. VDJmatch was used to annotate antigen specificity against VDJdb, with one amino acid substitution in CDR3 permitted.

This TCR derives from a man over 45 who received an inactivated influenza vaccine. Donor details come from another sample of the same person, matched by shared clones. The specimen was PBMCs from blood, collected on the day of vaccination. The chain couples TRBV7-9 to TRBJ1-1; the D gene identity is not certain. The CDR3 region: CASSQKGGEAFF. In nucleotide form, the sequence is TGTGCCAGCAGCCAAAAAGGAGGTGAAGCTTTCTTT.